The 25 T cell receptor beta chains below were found in one sample sequenced in a study of technical replicates of blood from a few donors. Profiling relied on immunoSEQ multiplex PCR, and the TCRdb table lists in-frame clones only, not all of them. The repertoire has about 16,000 clones, approximately 89% of them found once; the top ten carry around 10%. The sample taken for sequencing was PBMCs. Receptors were obtained from a human donor in good health.

Points on this clone: The sample carries other DNA sequences with the same CDR3. V is TRBV6-1 and J is TRBJ1-5; 7 positions match TRBD1. Germline V lookup: CDR1 MNHNS, CDR2 SASEGT. This CDR3 has 14 residues. J gave up 1 base and V 3 bases, and 0 bases lay outside the gene matches. In nucleotides, the CDR3 is TGTGCCAGCAGTGACAGGGGGAGCAATCAGCCCCAGCATTTT. It yields the protein CASSDRGSNQPQHF.

V usage is TRBV9 and J usage is TRBJ2-2, with 10 positions matching TRBD2. The germline CDR1 and CDR2 sequences are SGDLS and YYNGEE. The CDR3 runs to 15 residues. V shed 0 bases and J 6 bases; nucleotides not matched to a gene: 2. The CDR3 is CASSVDTSGAGELFF. The CDR3 nucleotides are TGTGCCAGCAGCGTAGACACTAGCGGGGCCGGGGAGCTGTTTTTT.

V and J are TRBV5-1 and TRBJ2-4, with TRBD1 matching 7 bases. The CDR3 has 16 residues. Germline trimming cut 0 bases from V and 0 bases from J; bases unmatched to any gene: 3. The germline V gene has CDR1 SGHRS and CDR2 YFSETQ. CDR3 amino acids: CASSLGQGEAKNIQYF. The CDR3 coding sequence is TGCGCCAGCAGCTTGGGACAGGGTGAAGCCAAAAACATTCAGTACTTC.

The chain combines TRBV5-1 with TRBJ2-1, with 10 bases lining up with TRBD2. Per germline, CDR1 SGHRS and CDR2 YFSETQ. The V segment lost 0 bases and the J segment 0 bases; nucleotides outside the gene matches: 9. This CDR3 has 19 amino acids. This CDR3 reads CASSLGSGLADSSYNEQFF. For the CDR3, the DNA is TGCGCCAGCAGCTTGGGATCCGGACTAGCGGATAGCTCCTACAATGAGCAGTTCTTC.

The V gene is TRBV28, the J gene TRBJ2-3; TRBD2 matches at 10 bases. Germline CDR1 is MDHEN and CDR2 is SYDVKM. This CDR3 region has 16 residues. The trim removed 5 bases at V and 0 bases at J, leaving 5 bases unmatched. CDR3: CASSLLAGSSTDTQYF. The CDR3 DNA sequence: TGTGCCAGCAGTCTACTAGCGGGAAGTAGCACAGATACGCAGTATTTT.

This clone was observed a few times. This chain joins TRBV15 and TRBJ1-5; D might be TRBD1 (5 bases). CDR1 is LNHNV and CDR2 is YYDKDF in the germline V gene (reference sequence). V shed 1 base and J shed 5 bases, with 24 bases lying between them. The length of the CDR3 is 19 residues. In nucleotides, the CDR3 is TGTGCCACCAGCAGAGCCCGATCTGTTCGGGCAGGGTTTTATCAGCCCCAGCATTTT. Its protein product is CATSRARSVRAGFYQPQHF.

CDR3 protein: CASSYQTANTEAFF. The CDR3 coding sequence is TGCGCCAGCAGCTATCAGACAGCGAACACTGAAGCTTTCTTT. This chain joins TRBV5-1 and TRBJ1-1, with D perhaps TRBD1 (5 bases). V shed 3 bases and J shed 1 base, with 10 bases lying between them. Germline V CDR1 and CDR2: SGHRS, YFSETQ. This CDR3 is built from 14 residues.

This clone was detected only once. CDR3 coding DNA: TGTGCCAGCAGTGGGGCCCCGGGACTAGAGACCCAGTACTTC. Translating gives CASSGAPGLETQYF. The chain couples TRBV28 to TRBJ2-5; the D gene is possibly TRBD2 (6 bases). V was pared by 5 bases and J by 4 bases, with 14 bases between. CDR3 length: 14 amino acids. Germline CDR1 is MDHEN and CDR2 is SYDVKM.

This chain connects TRBV18 to TRBJ1-1; tentative D call: TRBD1 (6 bases). Deletions cut 1 base from V and 0 bases from J, with 9 bases between. Germline CDR1 reads KGHSH; CDR2 reads LQKENI. The CDR3 has 15 residues. CDR3 nucleotides: TGTGCCAGCTCACCACTCGGACAGATGAACACTGAAGCTTTCTTT. Translating gives CASSPLGQMNTEAFF.

This chain connects TRBV18 to TRBJ2-7; tentative D call: TRBD1 (5 bases). The CDR3 has 13 residues. Germline V gene data show CDR1 as KGHSH and CDR2 as LQKENI. V was cut by 2 bases and J by 2 bases, with 7 bases left in between. Here the CDR3 reads CASSPDSPYEQYF. As DNA, the CDR3 is TGTGCCAGCTCACCAGACAGTCCCTACGAGCAGTACTTC.

CDR3 amino acids: CASSAVQGAGQPQHF. As DNA, the CDR3 is TGTGCCAGCAGTGCGGTACAGGGGGCTGGTCAGCCCCAGCATTTT. The chain has TRBV2 and TRBJ1-5; 9 bases align to TRBD1. From germline, CDR1 is SNHLY and CDR2 FYNNEI. This CDR3 is built from 15 residues. V shed 4 bases, J shed 6 bases, and the junction held 7 bases outside the gene matches.

This clone was observed a few times. The chain joins TRBV5-1 to TRBJ1-1, with D possibly matching TRBD1 (6 bases). Trimming pared 1 base from V and 5 bases from J, leaving 12 bases between. This CDR3 has 14 residues. From germline, CDR1 is SGHRS and CDR2 YFSETQ. CDR3 loop: CASSLNRARTEAFF. CDR3 bases: TGCGCCAGCAGCTTGAACAGGGCGCGGACTGAAGCTTTCTTT.

This rearrangement joins TRBV6-1 to TRBJ2-7; D gene uncertain. CDR1 and CDR2 from the germline V gene are MNHNS and SASEGT. The CDR3 length is 16 residues. V lost 0 bases and J lost 2, with 14 bases in between. The CDR3 region has the DNA TGTGCCAGCAGTGAAGCTGGCACCTTCATGCCCTACGAGCAGTACTTC. Its protein product is CASSEAGTFMPYEQYF.

The chain links TRBV10-3 to TRBJ2-7, with 9 bases identical to TRBD2. Unmatched junction bases numbered 3, after V lost 3 bases and J lost 0 bases. The germline V gene has CDR1 ENHRY and CDR2 SYGVKD. This CDR3 has 15 amino acids. The CDR3 coding sequence is TGTGCCATCAGTGACCCTAGCGGGACCTCCTACGAGCAGTACTTC. Protein sequence: CAISDPSGTSYEQYF.

Comments on this clone: One end of the junction does not line up with germline, which may come from a read error. The chain employs TRBV30 and TRBJ1-1, with D perhaps TRBD1 (6 bases). The CDR3 extends over 13 amino acids. Germline CDR1 GTSNPN, CDR2 SVGIG (reference sequence). CDR3 protein: CARRRTANTEAFF. CDR3 DNA: TGTGCCCGGAGAAGGACAGCCAACACTGAAGCTTTCTTT.

J is TRBJ2-1 and V is TRBV7-9, with TRBD1 matching over 8 bases. The CDR3 is 15 amino acids. Trimming removed 6 bases from V and 6 bases from J; junction bases left unmatched: 10. Germline V lookup: CDR1 SEHNR, CDR2 FQNEAQ (reference sequence). CDR3 sequence: CASSSQGALLNEQFF. CDR3 DNA sequence: TGTGCCAGCAGTTCCCAGGGGGCGCTTCTCAATGAGCAGTTCTTC.

CDR3 amino acids: CASSTGQGSNQPQHF. The CDR3 bases are TGTGCCAGTAGTACAGGACAGGGTAGCAATCAGCCCCAGCATTTT. The chain is built from TRBV19 and TRBJ1-5; 8 nucleotides match TRBD1. Germline CDR1 and CDR2: LNHDA and SQIVND (reference sequence). J gave up 0 bases and V 4 bases, and 2 bases lay outside the gene matches. The CDR3 runs to 15 residues.

This clone was seen more than once but under ten times. The gene calls are TRBV6-1 and TRBJ2-5; D perhaps matches TRBD1 (6 bases). CDR3 length: 14 amino acids. CDR1 is MNHNS, CDR2 SASEGT, per germline. V was pared by 4 bases and J by 5 bases, with 14 bases between. CDR3 sequence (DNA): TGTGCCAGCAGTGCATCAGGGGTAGGGGAGACCCAGTACTTC. It yields the protein CASSASGVGETQYF.

This clone has a handful of counts. The genes are TRBV7-3 and TRBJ2-3, with D perhaps matching TRBD2 (5 bases). V shed 1 base and J shed 8 bases, with 10 bases lying between them. The V gene's germline CDR1 is SGHTA and CDR2 FQGTGA. The CDR3 consists of 13 residues. CDR3 protein: CASSLSGSGTQYF. The DNA for the CDR3 is TGTGCCAGCAGCTTAAGCGGGTCTGGTACGCAGTATTTT.

The rearrangement joins TRBV11-3 to TRBJ2-1; TRBD2 matches at 7 bases. This CDR3 region has 16 residues. The trim removed 5 bases at V and 9 bases at J, leaving 16 bases unmatched. Germline V gene sequence: CDR1 SGHNT, CDR2 YENEEA. The CDR3 nucleotides are TGTGCCAGCAGCCCCGATCGGGCCGGGAGGACGGGTGAGCAGTTCTTC. This codes for CASSPDRAGRTGEQFF.

The gene calls are TRBV18 and TRBJ1-2; D might be TRBD1 (6 bases). V was trimmed by 3 bases and J by 3 bases, leaving 11 bases between them. The CDR3 totals 14 residues. Germline CDR1 is KGHSH and CDR2 is LQKENI. The CDR3 is CASSPTGIDYGYTF. The CDR3 DNA reads TGTGCCAGCTCACCCACAGGGATTGACTATGGCTACACCTTC. Full variable domain (rest looked up from reference TRBV18 and TRBJ1-2): NAGVMQNPRHLVRRRGQEARLRCSPMKGHSHVYWYRQLPEEGLKFMVYLQKENIIDESGMPKERFSAEFPKEGPSILRIQQVVRGDSAAYFCASSPTGIDYGYTFGSGTRLTVV.

This clone appeared once. The chain couples TRBV19 to TRBJ1-2, with 11 bases fitting TRBD1. The junction had 5 bases not matched to a gene; V was cut back by 1 base and J by 4 bases. In germline, CDR1 is LNHDA, CDR2 SQIVND (reference sequence). This CDR3 has 16 residues. CDR3 region: CASSIGRTGGGYGYTF. The CDR3 DNA follows: TGTGCCAGTAGTATAGGGAGGACAGGGGGCGGCTATGGCTACACCTTC.

The chain joins TRBV11-2 to TRBJ2-7; D gene uncertain. V was cut by 2 bases and J by 2 bases, with 10 bases left in between. CDR1 and CDR2 (germline): SGHAT, FQNNGV. CDR3 length: 14 residues. CDR3 sequence reads: CASSLTRLTYEQYF. The CDR3 DNA follows: TGTGCCAGCAGCTTAACCAGGTTAACCTACGAGCAGTACTTC.

CDR3 loop: CASSPAEIGQGTPYEQYF. The CDR3 DNA sequence: TGTGCCAGCAGCCCAGCCGAAATAGGACAGGGGACCCCCTACGAGCAGTACTTC. The V and J genes are TRBV7-9 and TRBJ2-7; 9 bases fit TRBD1. The ends lost 5 bases at V and 2 bases at J; junction bases unmatched: 16. The CDR3 is made up of 18 amino acids. The germline V gene encodes CDR1 SEHNR and CDR2 FQNEAQ (reference sequence).

The V call is TRBV28, the J call TRBJ2-7; TRBD1 matches at 9 bases. CDR3 length equals 16 residues. The junction had 10 bases not matched to a gene; V was cut back by 5 bases and J by 2 bases. CDR1 is MDHEN and CDR2 is SYDVKM in the germline V gene. The CDR3 protein is CASSDLDRGNTYEQYF. The CDR3 nucleotides are TGTGCCAGCAGTGATCTGGACAGGGGCAATACCTACGAGCAGTACTTC.